This is a list of T cell receptor beta chains from one sample in a study of blood T cell repertoires in COVID-19. This table comes from immunoSEQ multiplex PCR, and its TCRdb copy is limited to in-frame clones, with some not included. In the table there are roughly 400,000 clones, approximately 87% of which are singletons. Sequencing used PBMCs or T cells enriched from blood (not recorded which). The source of these receptors is a woman between 45 and 65 years old who had recovered from COVID-19. CDR3s include the opening cysteine and the closing phenylalanine or tryptophan. Size values are once, few and many counts, or a class for expanded clones, and some rows have none.

V	size	J	CDR3
TRBV6-5	-	TRBJ1-4	CASRRTVANEKLFF
TRBV5-1	-	TRBJ2-2	CASSLGLQNTGELFF
TRBV4-2	-	TRBJ1-3	CASSQDASLSIYF
TRBV2	-	TRBJ1-3	CASNKGTGYGNTIYF
TRBV5-5	-	TRBJ2-7	CASSLVVSEQYF
TRBV2	-	TRBJ2-1	CASSLHEQFF
TRBV15	-	TRBJ1-2	CATSGTGTGKYGYTF
TRBV14	-	TRBJ2-3	CASSVTGASTDTQYF
TRBV7-2	-	TRBJ2-3	CASSLQVKLGVGTDTQYF
TRBV3-1/TRBV3-2	few	TRBJ1-1	CASSPPRGAGTEAFF
TRBV4-1	-	TRBJ2-7	CASSQGPGLLYEQYF
TRBV11-2	-	TRBJ2-5	CASSLEGQGLKTQYF
TRBV7-2	-	TRBJ2-7	CASSYPPGQGYEQYF
TRBV4-2	-	TRBJ2-5	CASSQDASGSVTQYF
TRBV5-1	-	TRBJ1-5	CASSLGVGAYQPQHF
TRBV27	-	TRBJ2-7	CASSTKGTAYEQYF
TRBV6-5	-	TRBJ1-1	CASQANTEAFF
TRBV24-1	-	TRBJ1-2	CATSDSLGYTF
TRBV6-6	-	TRBJ2-3	CASSPRRTVSGGTDTQYF
TRBV4-2	-	TRBJ2-1	CASSQESGGVNEQFF
TRBV7-9	-	TRBJ1-6	CASSLGGTAGSPLHF
TRBV2	once	TRBJ1-1	CASSRELNTEAFF
TRBV19	-	TRBJ1-4	CASSIDYWTGIGNEKLFF
TRBV7-6	-	TRBJ2-1	CASSPSSGLGNEQFF
TRBV28	once	TRBJ2-7	CASSCAGEYF
TRBV5-1	-	TRBJ2-1	CASSLSTSEYNEQFF
TRBV20-1	-	TRBJ2-1	CSGGTYNEQFF
TRBV5-1	-	TRBJ1-4	CASSPGHMGNEKLFF
TRBV9	-	TRBJ1-3	CASSVVGTTAGTGGVGNTIYF
TRBV14	-	TRBJ2-2	CASSENRGPVGELFF
TRBV4-3	-	TRBJ2-7	CASSPTSLQDYEQYF
TRBV9	-	TRBJ1-2	CASSASDSPNYGYTF
TRBV30	-	TRBJ2-7	CAWGDSSYEQYF
TRBV10-3	-	TRBJ1-3	CAIRPGGNTIYF
TRBV7-9	once	TRBJ1-1	CASSLGRFGLNTEAFF
TRBV24-1	-	TRBJ1-2	CATSDPGVDYGYTF
TRBV2	-	TRBJ1-5	CASSGDGGKHF
TRBV5-1	-	TRBJ1-2	CASSLVGQAEGYTF
TRBV3-1/TRBV3-2	-	TRBJ1-6	CASSQDLPTRCSPLHF
TRBV2	-	TRBJ2-2	CASSRGASRNTGELFF
TRBV6-2/TRBV6-3	-	TRBJ1-2	CASSLFVNSPYGYTF